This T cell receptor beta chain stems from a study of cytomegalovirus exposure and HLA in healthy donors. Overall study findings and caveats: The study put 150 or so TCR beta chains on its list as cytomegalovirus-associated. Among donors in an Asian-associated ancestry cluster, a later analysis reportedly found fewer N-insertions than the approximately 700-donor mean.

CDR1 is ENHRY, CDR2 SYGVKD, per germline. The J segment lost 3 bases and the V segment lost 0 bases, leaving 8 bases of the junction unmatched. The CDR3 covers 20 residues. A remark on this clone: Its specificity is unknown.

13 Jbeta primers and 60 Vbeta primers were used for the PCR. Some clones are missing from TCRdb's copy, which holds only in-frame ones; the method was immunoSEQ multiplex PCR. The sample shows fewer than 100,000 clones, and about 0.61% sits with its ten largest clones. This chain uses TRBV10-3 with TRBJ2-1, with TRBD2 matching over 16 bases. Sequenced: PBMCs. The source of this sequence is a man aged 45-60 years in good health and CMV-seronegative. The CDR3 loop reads CAISESTGLAGGSFYNEQFF. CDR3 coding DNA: TGTGCCATCAGTGAGTCAACGGGACTAGCGGGGGGGAGTTTCTACAATGAGCAGTTCTTC.